The 17 T cell receptor beta chains below were found in one sample sequenced in a study of T cell responses to AZD1222 COVID-19 vaccine (dated by TCRdb to the early 2020s). Explained via the paper, the time point label denotes: baseline before first vaccination. Libraries came from the immunoSEQ multiplex PCR assay. TCRdb mirrors the immuneACCESS table, restricted to in-frame sequences. Some clones are absent from its copies; in checked studies, under half trace to an unresolved V gene, and the reason for the others is unknown. The sample table lists approximately 85,000 clones, approximately 87% of them with a count of one. 6.5% to 7.5% of the sample comes from the top ten. The sequences come from peripheral blood, collected on day 0 of AZD1222 vaccination. All receptors come from an adult in good health.

The chain employs TRBV2 and TRBJ2-2, with 7 nucleotides matching TRBD1. CDR1 and CDR2 (germline): SNHLY, FYNNEI. This CDR3 is built from 14 residues. With V trimmed by 4 bases and J by 6 bases, 5 bases remained unmatched. DNA for the CDR3: TGTGCCAGCAGTGCCACAGGGGTAGCCGGGGAGCTGTTTTTT. Encoded protein: CASSATGVAGELFF.

This clone was observed once. The rearrangement joins TRBV7-2 to TRBJ2-3, with no clear D. CDR3 length: 15 residues. Germline lookup yields CDR1 SGHTA and CDR2 FQGNSA. V was clipped by 5 bases and J by 0 bases, with 12 bases between them. The CDR3 nucleotides read TGTGCCAGCAGCCCCCGGATGGCTAGCACAGATACGCAGTATTTT. This gives the protein CASSPRMASTDTQYF.

The chain combines TRBV6-2 or TRBV6-3 with TRBJ2-7, with unresolved D. The CDR3 has 15 residues. V dropped 6 bases and J dropped 3 bases, with 18 bases sitting between them. Germline V gives CDR1 MNHEY, CDR2 SVGEGT. CDR3 sequence reads: CASSPLGGESYEQYF. CDR3 sequence (DNA): TGTGCCAGCAGCCCCCTAGGTGGAGAGAGCTACGAGCAGTACTTC.

This chain connects TRBV5-1 to TRBJ2-7; 7 bases fit TRBD2. This CDR3 has 13 residues. The germline gives CDR1 SGHRS, CDR2 YFSETQ. V lost 5 bases to trimming and J lost 5 bases; unmatched junction nucleotides: 7. The CDR3 DNA is TGCGCCAGCAGACTTAAGCGGGACGACGAGCAGTACTTC. Translating it yields CASRLKRDDEQYF.

CDR3 sequence: CASSLGTANQPQHF. CDR3 coding DNA: TGTGCCAGCTCTTTAGGGACAGCAAATCAGCCCCAGCATTTT. The chain joins TRBV9 to TRBJ1-5; 7 positions agree with TRBD1. This CDR3 comprises 14 residues. Germline V gene lookup returns CDR1 SGDLS and CDR2 YYNGEE. V was pared by 7 bases and J by 4 bases, with 8 bases of the junction left unmatched.

The chain employs TRBV7-9 and TRBJ1-2, with D tentatively TRBD1 (6 bases). V gave up 4 bases and J gave up 7 bases, with 16 bases separating them. CDR1 and CDR2 (germline): SEHNR, FQNEAQ (reference sequence). The CDR3 has 14 amino acids. The CDR3: CASSYGTLQRGYTF. CDR3 in DNA: TGTGCCAGCAGCTACGGGACACTCCAGCGTGGCTACACCTTC.

The rearrangement joins TRBV30 to TRBJ2-7; TRBD1 matches at 7 bases. V was clipped by 6 bases and J by 3 bases; unmatched bases: 11. The CDR3 loop spans 14 amino acids. From germline, CDR1 is GTSNPN and CDR2 SVGIG (reference sequence). The CDR3 DNA reads as TGTGCCTGCACACAGGGGACGGGTTTCTACGAGCAGTACTTC. Protein product: CACTQGTGFYEQYF.

The chain combines TRBV27 with TRBJ1-1; a possible D gene is TRBD1 (5 bases). V gave up 4 bases and J gave up 4 bases, with 13 bases separating them. From germline, CDR1 is MNHEY and CDR2 SMNVEV (reference sequence). The CDR3 runs to 14 residues. In DNA form, the CDR3 reads TGTGCCAGCAGTTATGAGGGGCGGTTCACTGAAGCTTTCTTT. Translating it yields CASSYEGRFTEAFF.

The genes are TRBV7-2 and TRBJ1-6; D remains ambiguous. V lost 1 base to trimming and J lost 6 bases, with 7 bases between them. CDR1 and CDR2 from the germline V gene are SGHTA and FQGNSA. The CDR3 has 14 residues. Here the CDR3 DNA reads TGTGCCAGCAGCTTAGGCCCCGCTAATTCACCCCTCCACTTT. Its protein is CASSLGPANSPLHF.

The chain couples TRBV5-5 to TRBJ1-5; the D gene is possibly TRBD1 (6 bases). Trimming removed 0 bases from V and 6 bases from J, with 10 bases in between. CDR3 size: 14 residues. The germline V gene has CDR1 SGHKS and CDR2 YYEKEE (reference sequence). The CDR3 reads CASSLEGDGQPQHF. Here the CDR3 DNA reads TGTGCCAGCAGCTTGGAGGGGGACGGTCAGCCCCAGCATTTT.

The chain joins TRBV7-3 to TRBJ2-3, with 7 bases aligning to TRBD2. The CDR3 totals 15 residues. Germline V lookup: CDR1 SGHTA, CDR2 FQGTGA. J lost 1 base, V lost 4 bases, and 5 bases had no gene match. DNA of the CDR3: TGTGCCAGCAGCTCCGAGGCGGGGGGCACAGATACGCAGTATTTT. Amino acid sequence: CASSSEAGGTDTQYF.

The CDR3 loop reads CASSSLGQPQHF. In DNA form, the CDR3 reads TGTGCCAGCAGTTCCCTGGGGCAGCCCCAGCATTTT. The rearrangement uses TRBV12-3 or TRBV12-4 and TRBJ1-5; D gene uncertain. V shed 4 bases and J shed 7 bases, with 8 bases lying between them. This CDR3 is built from 12 residues.

This sequence joins TRBV6-5 and TRBJ1-1; weak D call: TRBD1 (6 bases). With 5 bases removed from V and 2 bases from J, the gap between germline ends came to 9 bases. Germline V gene lookup returns CDR1 MNHEY and CDR2 SVGAGI. The CDR3 covers 13 residues. In DNA, the CDR3 is TGTGCCAGCAGTCGGACAGATAACACTGAAGCTTTCTTT. As protein: CASSRTDNTEAFF.

As for this clone: At one end the junction does not follow the germline gene, possibly because of a read error. This chain connects TRBV7-7 to TRBJ1-3, with a possible D match to TRBD1 (5 bases). The CDR3 has 15 amino acids. Germline V CDR1 and CDR2: SSHAT, FNYEAQ (reference sequence). The CDR3 reads CASSRDSGSGNTIYF. The DNA of the CDR3 is TGTGCTAGCAGCCGGGACTCCGGCTCTGGAAACACCATATATTTT.

This rearrangement joins TRBV9 to TRBJ1-5, with D perhaps TRBD1 (5 bases). The germline V gene encodes CDR1 SGDLS and CDR2 YYNGEE. This CDR3 is built from 14 residues. V was trimmed by 3 bases and J by 3 bases, leaving 10 bases between them. CDR3 nucleotide sequence: TGTGCCAGCAGCGGGGGGGGATACAATCAGCCCCAGCATTTT. Translating gives CASSGGGYNQPQHF.

The V gene is TRBV11-3, the J gene TRBJ2-1, with TRBD1 matching over 8 bases. V lost 0 bases to trimming and J lost 4 bases; unmatched junction nucleotides: 2. The germline V gene has CDR1 SGHNT and CDR2 YENEEA. This CDR3 is 15 amino acids long. CDR3 nucleotides: TGTGCCAGCAGCTTAGATAGGGACAGGTACAATGAGCAGTTCTTC. Translation: CASSLDRDRYNEQFF.

The V call is TRBV7-2, the J call TRBJ1-4; the match to TRBD1 covers 8 bases. CDR3 length: 16 residues. The V gene's germline CDR1 is SGHTA and CDR2 FQGNSA. V shed 1 base and J 1 base; nucleotides not matched to a gene: 2. The CDR3 here is CASSLEGTGTNEKLFF. The CDR3 region has the DNA TGTGCCAGCAGCTTAGAGGGGACAGGAACTAATGAAAAACTGTTTTTT.